This T cell receptor (beta chain) stems from a study of response to subunit inactivated influenza vaccine. V lost 0 bases and J lost 4, with 10 bases in between. CDR3 length: 14 residues. Germline-derived CDR1 and CDR2 are SGHRS and YFSETQ. TCRdb passed the RT-PCR reads through MiXCR, listing each CDR3 protein once. The repertoire consists of 500,000 to 600,000 distinct CDR3 sequences, with 7.6% occurring once and the leading ten covering over 10%. This clonotype was seen a handful of times. This sequence joins TRBV5-1 and TRBJ2-5; TRBD1 is a possible D gene (6 bases). Material: PBMCs from blood, obtained less than 30 months after vaccination. This sequence was found in a man between 45 and 75 years old who received an inactivated influenza vaccine. DNA of the CDR3: TGCGCCAGCAGCTTGGACAGGGCTGGAGAGACCCAGTACTTC. Translated, it gives CASSLDRAGETQYF.